This TCR beta chain emerged from a study of shared clonotypes between healthy human individuals (dated by TCRdb to 2020 to 2021). About the full investigation: Three men and two women, aged 18 to 49 years, made up the cohort. Each donor's leukapheresis produced roughly between roughly 0.85 and 10 billion PBMCs. For each donor, three plates each were used for CD4 naive and CD4 memory, two plates were used for CD8 naive, and one plate was used for CD8 memory. To estimate repertoire size and how much clonotypes are shared between individuals, the study performed deep sequencing of blood TCR repertoires from roughly five healthy adults. To increase sequencing depth and limit assay-specific biases, TCR repertoire library preparation and sequencing were carried out by different laboratories using diverse techniques.

TCR CDR3 regions were amplified from genomic DNA by multiplex PCR using the deep immunoSEQ assay. Extracted genomic DNA from each cell subset was spread evenly across all wells of several immunoSEQ 96-well plates, with each plate serving as a replicate. For sorted subsets, around 200 ng genomic DNA, equal to 30,000 to 35,000 T cell genomes, was loaded into each replicate PCR. Purified libraries were quantified with a Qubit 3.0 fluorometer, sized on a Bioanalyzer 2100, and re-quantified with the KAPA Library Quantification kit. Each immunoSEQ 96-well plate was sequenced on its own single-read 150-cycle Illumina NextSeq 550 flow cell. The authors processed their data as follows. Because the immunoSEQ output held only junctional sequences and lacked quality scores, the filtering could not match the filtering applied to full-length reads. Sequences were annotated with PyIR, a Python wrapper for IgBLAST v1.9, using IMGT germline references to assign V/J genes and CDR3. Reads were filtered out if the reads had weak V/J assignments (E-value above 1e-6), no CDR3, stop codons, out-of-frame junctions, or ambiguous translated residues. V3J clonotypes were defined by identical inferred V gene, J gene, and CDR3 amino acid sequence. Percentage overlap between repertoires was computed as shared unique clonotypes divided by the size of the smaller repertoire. Repertoire richness was assessed with RTK rarefaction, the Chao1 estimator, and Recon v2.1 estimates of unobserved clonotypes. For all TCRbeta clonotypes obtained by the gDNA method from four donors, generation probabilities were computed with OLGA. TCRdb stores this immuneACCESS table with in-frame sequences only. Part of the clones is absent; in the studies checked, under half of the shortfall reflects unresolved V genes, and no reason is known for the rest. The DNA gave D and trimming, while V, J and clone size come from that table. The sample table shows approximately 2.4 million clones, and under 97% are seen once. 0.1% to 0.15% of the sample is held by the ten biggest clonotypes.

CDR1 and CDR2 (SGHNT, YYREEE) derive from the germline V gene (reference sequence). The CDR3 measures 15 amino acids from cysteine to phenylalanine. Only the CDR3 part of the read is kept: 45 bases, read in frame from the first base. Trimming removed 2 bases from V and 3 bases from J; the gene matches leave 4 bases unexplained. This clone came up a few times. Its antigen is currently not known. Base quality data are lacking; no much larger clone is found one base away. The donors were healthy, HIV-negative adults with no recently reported acute infections or vaccinations. Every donor was a Caucasian adult residing in Nashville, Tennessee, USA. CD4+ T cells were enriched by magnetic negative selection, after which naive cells were positively selected on CD45RA and the negative fraction was taken as the memory subset. Blood was obtained by leukapheresis, after which PBMCs were separated by Ficoll-Histopaque density gradient centrifugation and cryopreserved in liquid nitrogen vapor phase. Analytical flow cytometry was used to check the purity and quantity of every magnetically sorted T cell population. Each sorted fraction had its genomic DNA isolated and then quantified by UV absorbance on a Nanodrop 2000c.

Findings and caveats that apply to the study as a whole: Sampling was limited to blood, and TCR repertoires in tissue likely differ from TCR repertoires in blood. Based on pairwise subsampling, the degree of clonotype sharing among donors was expected to be affected by sequencing depth. Estimated clonotype richness was generally larger for naive than for memory subsets. Because the study included only a small number of donors, the genetic and exposure-history diversity represented was limited. Across a handful of donors, approximately 5% of naive CD4, roughly 3.3% of naive CD8, under 2.5% of memory CD4, and approximately 0.4% of memory CD8 clonotypes were shared. Rarefaction of sorted-subset datasets indicated incomplete sequencing despite the large sequencing depth. Compared with non-shared clonotypes, the clonotypes found in all four sorted-subset donors had higher generation probabilities.

The rearranged segments are TRBV5-4 and TRBJ1-1, with 10 bases aligning to TRBD1. Input material: naive CD4+ T cells sorted from blood. In the paper's terms, the cell subset or site label means: CD45RA+ positively selected. This receptor was obtained from a young man in good health. The sequence in DNA is TGTGCCAGCAGCTTCCGGGACAGGGGAGACACTGAAGCTTTCTTT. This gives the protein CASSFRDRGDTEAFF.